The present entry profiles one T cell receptor beta chain with its context. The CDR3 sequence is 14 residues long. The germline V gene encodes CDR1 SGHTA and CDR2 FQGTGA. Trimming removed 5 bases from V and 2 bases from J; junction bases left unmatched: 3. This entry is derived from a study of blood T cells in healthy people across ages. A second roughly 6 to 11 cycle PCR used barcoded and J-beta primers. TCRdb called the 5' RACE reads again in MiXCR, with one record for every CDR3 protein. In the table there are 540,000 or so distinct CDR3 sequences, 24% of which are singletons. The sample also formed part of further work on T cells of mothers and their children. From that paper: The sample comes from some 10 healthy Caucasian donors: mothers and children. Maternal samples each gave over 9 million TCR beta CDR3 reads, and child samples some 2.8 million each. Persisting microchimeric T cell clones went undetected.

The clonotype originates from a boy aged 5-17 years in good health. The rearrangement links TRBV7-3 to TRBJ2-3; 8 bases agree with TRBD1. Sequencing input: blood. CDR3 residues: CASSADRATDTQYF. As DNA, the CDR3 is TGTGCCAGCAGCGCGGACAGGGCCACAGATACGCAGTATTTT.